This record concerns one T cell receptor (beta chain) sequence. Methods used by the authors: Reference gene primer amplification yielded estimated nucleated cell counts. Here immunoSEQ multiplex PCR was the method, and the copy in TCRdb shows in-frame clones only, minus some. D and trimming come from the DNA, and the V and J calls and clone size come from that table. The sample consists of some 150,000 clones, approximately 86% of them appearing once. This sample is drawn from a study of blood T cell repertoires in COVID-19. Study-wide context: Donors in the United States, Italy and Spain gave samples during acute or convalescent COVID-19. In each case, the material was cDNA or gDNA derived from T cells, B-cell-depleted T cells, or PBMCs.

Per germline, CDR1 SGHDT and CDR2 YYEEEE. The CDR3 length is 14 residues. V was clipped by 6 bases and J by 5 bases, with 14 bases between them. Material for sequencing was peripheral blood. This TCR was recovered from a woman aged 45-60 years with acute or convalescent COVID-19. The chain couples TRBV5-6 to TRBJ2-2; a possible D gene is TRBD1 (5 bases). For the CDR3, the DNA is TGTGCCAGCACTGTCCAGGGTGGGACCGGGGAGCTGTTTTTT. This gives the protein CASTVQGGTGELFF.